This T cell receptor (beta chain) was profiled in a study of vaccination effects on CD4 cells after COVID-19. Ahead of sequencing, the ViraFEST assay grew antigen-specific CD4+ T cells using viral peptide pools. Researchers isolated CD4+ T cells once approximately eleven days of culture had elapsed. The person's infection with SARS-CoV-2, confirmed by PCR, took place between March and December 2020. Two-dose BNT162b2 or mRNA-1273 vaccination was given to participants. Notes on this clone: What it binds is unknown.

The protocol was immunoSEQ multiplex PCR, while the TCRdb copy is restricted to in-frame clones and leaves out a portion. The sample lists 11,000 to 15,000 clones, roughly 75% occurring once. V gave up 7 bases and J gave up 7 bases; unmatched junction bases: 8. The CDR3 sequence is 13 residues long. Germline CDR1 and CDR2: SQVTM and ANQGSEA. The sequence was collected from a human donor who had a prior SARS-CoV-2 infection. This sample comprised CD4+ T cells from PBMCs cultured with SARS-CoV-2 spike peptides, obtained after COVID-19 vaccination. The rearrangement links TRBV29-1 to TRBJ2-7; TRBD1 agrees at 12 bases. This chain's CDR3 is CSAGDRGRGEQYF. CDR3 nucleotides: TGCAGCGCCGGGGACAGGGGGCGTGGAGAGCAGTACTTC.